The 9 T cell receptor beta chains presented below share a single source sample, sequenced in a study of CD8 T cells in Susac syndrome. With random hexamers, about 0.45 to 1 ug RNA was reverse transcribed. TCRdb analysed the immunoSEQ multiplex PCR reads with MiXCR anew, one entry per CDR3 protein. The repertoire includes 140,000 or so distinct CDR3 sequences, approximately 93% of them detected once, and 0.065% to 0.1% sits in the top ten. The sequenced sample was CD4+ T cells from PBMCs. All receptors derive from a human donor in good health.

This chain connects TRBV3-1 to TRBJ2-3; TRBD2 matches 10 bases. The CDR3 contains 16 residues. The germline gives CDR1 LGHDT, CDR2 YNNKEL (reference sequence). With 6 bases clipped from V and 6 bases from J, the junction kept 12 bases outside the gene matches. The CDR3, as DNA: TGTGCCAGCAGTACCGGGCTAGCGGGAGTTTCGGATACGCAGTATTTT. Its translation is CASSTGLAGVSDTQYF.

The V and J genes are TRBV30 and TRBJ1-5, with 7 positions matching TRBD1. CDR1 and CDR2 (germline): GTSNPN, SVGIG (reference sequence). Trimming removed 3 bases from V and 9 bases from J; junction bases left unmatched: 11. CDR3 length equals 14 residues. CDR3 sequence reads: CAWSGDRVYGPQHF. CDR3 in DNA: TGTGCCTGGAGCGGAGACAGGGTTTATGGGCCCCAGCATTTT.

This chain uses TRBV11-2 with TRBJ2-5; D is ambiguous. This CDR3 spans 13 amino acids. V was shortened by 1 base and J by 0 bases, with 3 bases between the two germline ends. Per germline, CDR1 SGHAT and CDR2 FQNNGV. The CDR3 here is CASSLGHQETQYF. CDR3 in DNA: TGTGCCAGCAGCTTAGGCCACCAAGAGACCCAGTACTTC.

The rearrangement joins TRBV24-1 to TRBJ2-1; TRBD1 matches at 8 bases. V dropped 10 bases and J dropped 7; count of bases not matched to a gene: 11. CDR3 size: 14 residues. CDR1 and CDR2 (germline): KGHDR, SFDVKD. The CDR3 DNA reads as TGTGCCACGCATCCGGGTGGACAGGGTAATGAGCAGTTCTTC. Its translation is CATHPGGQGNEQFF.

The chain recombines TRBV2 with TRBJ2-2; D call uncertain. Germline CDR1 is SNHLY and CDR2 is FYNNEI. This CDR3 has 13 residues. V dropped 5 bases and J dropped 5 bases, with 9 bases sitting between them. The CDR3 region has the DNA TGTGCCAGCAGTCACTATCAAACCGGGGAGCTGTTTTTT. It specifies CASSHYQTGELFF. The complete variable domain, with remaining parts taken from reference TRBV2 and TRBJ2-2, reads EPEVTQTPSHQVTQMGQEVILRCVPISNHLYFYWYRQILGQKVEFLVSFYNNEISEKSEIFDDQFSVERPDGSNFTLKIRSTKLEDSAMYFCASSHYQTGELFFGEGSRLTVL.

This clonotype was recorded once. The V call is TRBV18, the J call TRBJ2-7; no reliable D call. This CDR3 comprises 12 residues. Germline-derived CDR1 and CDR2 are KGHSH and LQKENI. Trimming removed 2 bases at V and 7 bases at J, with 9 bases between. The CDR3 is CASSPSSTEQYF. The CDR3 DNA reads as TGTGCCAGCTCACCATCGAGTACAGAGCAGTACTTC.

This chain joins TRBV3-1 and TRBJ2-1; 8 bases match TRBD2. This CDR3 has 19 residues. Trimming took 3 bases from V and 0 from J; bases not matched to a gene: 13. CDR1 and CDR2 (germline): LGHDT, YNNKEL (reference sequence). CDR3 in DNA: TGTGCCAGCAGCCACCCCAGAGGGAGCGGGGGAAGCTCCTACAATGAGCAGTTCTTC. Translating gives CASSHPRGSGGSSYNEQFF.

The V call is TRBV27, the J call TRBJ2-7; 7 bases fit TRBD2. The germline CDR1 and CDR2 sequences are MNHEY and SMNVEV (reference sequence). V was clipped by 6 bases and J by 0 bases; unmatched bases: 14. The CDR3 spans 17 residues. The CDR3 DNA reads TGTGCCAGCAGCCGATACTTCACAGGCGGGAGCTCCTACGAGCAGTACTTC. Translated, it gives CASSRYFTGGSSYEQYF.

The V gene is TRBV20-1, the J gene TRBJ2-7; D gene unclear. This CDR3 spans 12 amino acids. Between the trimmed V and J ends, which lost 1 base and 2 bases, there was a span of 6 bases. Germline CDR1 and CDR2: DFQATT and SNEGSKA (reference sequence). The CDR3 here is CSARADTYEQYF. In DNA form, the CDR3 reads TGCAGTGCTAGAGCAGACACCTACGAGCAGTACTTC.